Detailed here is one TCR beta chain. Its specificity is not known. The same CDR3 also results from other DNA sequences found in this sample. The CDR3 consists of 14 residues. V shed 1 base and J shed 5 bases, with 11 bases lying between them. Germline CDR1 and CDR2: SGHTA and FQGNSA. The data are from a study of shared clonotypes between healthy human individuals. Overall study findings and caveats: Lower generation probabilities were found for non-shared clonotypes than for those shared by all four donors. Researchers sampled only blood; tissue repertoires likely differ.

The authors loaded about 0.2 ug DNA, tens of thousands of T cell genomes, into sorted-subset replicate PCRs. Profiling relied on immunoSEQ multiplex PCR, and the TCRdb table lists in-frame clones only, not all of them. This sample has about 2.3 million clones, with just under 95% found just once. The sequenced sample consisted of naive CD4+ T cells from PBMCs. Subset given: CD45RA+ positively selected. The chain couples TRBV7-2 to TRBJ1-2, with a tentative D call TRBD1 (6 bases). The TCR sequence derives from a man in his late teens or twenties in good health. Some clones in this sample may be carry-over from other donors' samples. The chain's CDR3 is CASSLGGAGYGYTF. The DNA of the CDR3 is TGTGCCAGCAGCTTAGGGGGGGCCGGTTATGGCTACACCTTC.